The 29 T cell receptor beta chains below come from one sample, sequenced in a study of blood T cell repertoires in COVID-19. The table came from immunoSEQ multiplex PCR; TCRdb's copy has only in-frame clones and leaves some out. Here the sample spans 200,000 to 300,000 clones, more than 70% being singletons. Sequenced sample: peripheral blood. The receptors come from a man at least 80 years old with acute or convalescent COVID-19.

This clone has only a few counts. The chain employs TRBV10-3 and TRBJ1-1, with a weak D call TRBD1 (6 bases). This CDR3 comprises 13 residues. From germline, CDR1 is ENHRY and CDR2 SYGVKD. V lost 6 bases and J 4 bases, leaving 12 bases between the germline ends. The CDR3 loop is CAIRGDISTEAFF. The CDR3 DNA reads TGTGCCATCAGGGGGGACATTAGCACTGAAGCTTTCTTT.

The chain is built from TRBV19 and TRBJ1-2; the D gene is possibly TRBD1 (6 bases). Trimming took off 6 bases at V and 7 bases at J, with 9 bases between the two ends. Germline V gives CDR1 LNHDA, CDR2 SQIVND (reference sequence). CDR3 length equals 11 residues. The CDR3 here is CASSWGRGYTF. DNA for the CDR3: TGTGCCAGTAGCTGGGGGCGTGGCTACACCTTC.

The gene calls are TRBV6-4 and TRBJ1-1; no definite D call. V was trimmed by 6 bases and J by 4 bases, leaving 15 bases between them. Germline V gene lookup returns CDR1 MRHNA and CDR2 SNTAGT. The CDR3 totals 14 residues. In DNA form, the CDR3 reads TGTGCCAGCAGCATCGGGATTACGGGCACTGAAGCTTTCTTT. As protein: CASSIGITGTEAFF.

This chain joins TRBV28 and TRBJ1-5, with D uncertain. CDR3 size: 13 residues. Per germline, CDR1 MDHEN and CDR2 SYDVKM. V lost 2 bases, J lost 4 bases, and 6 bases lay in between. CDR3 nucleotides: TGTGCCAGCAGTTTACTAGGAAATCAGCCCCAGCATTTT. This encodes CASSLLGNQPQHF.

The chain couples TRBV11-2 to TRBJ2-2, with 8 bases matching TRBD1. Germline CDR1 reads SGHAT; CDR2 reads FQNNGV. This CDR3 contains 15 residues. Unmatched junction bases numbered 5, after V lost 2 bases and J lost 6 bases. CDR3 DNA sequence: TGTGCCAGCAGCTTATCCCTGGACAGGGCCGGGGAGCTGTTTTTT. Residues: CASSLSLDRAGELFF.

The V call is TRBV5-1, the J call TRBJ2-7; 7 bases fit TRBD2. The V segment lost 2 bases and the J segment 6 bases; nucleotides outside the gene matches: 8. The CDR3 runs 14 residues. Germline assignment: CDR1 SGHRS and CDR2 YFSETQ. CDR3 amino acids: CASSLGGRDGEQYF. The DNA of the CDR3 is TGCGCCAGCAGCTTAGGAGGGAGGGACGGCGAGCAGTACTTC.

The chain links TRBV2 to TRBJ1-5; TRBD1 might be the D (6 bases). Germline CDR1 reads SNHLY; CDR2 reads FYNNEI. The CDR3 extends over 14 amino acids. V lost 8 bases and J lost 6, with 17 bases in between. The CDR3 DNA is TGTGCCAGCGCCCCGAGGGGGGGCGGTCAGCCCCAGCATTTT. Residues: CASAPRGGGQPQHF.

This chain's CDR3 is CASTGTGGHGYTF. The CDR3 coding sequence is TGTGCCAGCACCGGGACAGGGGGCCATGGCTACACCTTC. The V call is TRBV27, the J call TRBJ1-2; 12 bases line up with TRBD1. Germline lookup yields CDR1 MNHEY and CDR2 SMNVEV (reference sequence). The CDR3 is 13 residues long. Trimming removed 7 bases from V and 6 bases from J; junction bases left unmatched: 3.

The J gene is TRBJ1-1, the V gene TRBV5-6; D not certain. The ends were cut back, 2 bases at V and 4 bases at J, with 9 bases in the middle. This CDR3 has 13 amino acids. Per the germline V gene, CDR1 is SGHDT and CDR2 is YYEEEE. In DNA form, the CDR3 reads TGTGCCAGCAGCTTCGCCGCAGGCACTGAAGCTTTCTTT. Its translation is CASSFAAGTEAFF.

The genes are TRBV5-4 and TRBJ1-5; D gene uncertain. In germline, CDR1 is SGHNT, CDR2 YYREEE (reference sequence). V was pared by 1 base and J by 8 bases, with 7 bases between. The CDR3 is 12 residues long. In DNA, the CDR3 is TGTGCCAGCAGCTTGAACGGGGAGCCCCAGCATTTT. This gives the protein CASSLNGEPQHF.

The V call is TRBV5-6, the J call TRBJ1-2; D gene ambiguous. Germline-derived CDR1 and CDR2 are SGHDT and YYEEEE. V shed 5 bases and J shed 8 bases, with 19 bases lying between them. CDR3 size: 14 residues. CDR3 nucleotides: TGTGCCAGCAGGCGGGAAACGGTCGAGGAAGGCTACACCTTC. It translates to CASRRETVEEGYTF.

This clone showed up just a few times. V gene TRBV3-1 (or the pseudogene TRBV3-2) combines with J gene TRBJ2-7; D gene uncertain. This CDR3 region has 13 residues. Germline CDR1 is LGHDT and CDR2 is YNNKEL (reference sequence). Trimming shortened V by 2 bases and J by 5 bases, and 10 bases separated the two germline ends. The CDR3 DNA reads as TGTGCCAGCAGCCAAAGCCAGGTACACGAGCAGTACTTC. It specifies CASSQSQVHEQYF.

The chain has TRBV29-1 and TRBJ1-2; 8 bases are a match to TRBD1. This CDR3 has 15 amino acids. Germline-derived CDR1 and CDR2 are SQVTM and ANQGSEA. The ends lost 7 bases at V and 4 bases at J; junction bases unmatched: 14. For the CDR3, the DNA is TGCAGCGCTGTTCGGACAGGGTCATTTGGCTATGGCTACACCTTC. It translates to CSAVRTGSFGYGYTF.

The V call is TRBV23-1, the J call TRBJ1-6, with D tentatively TRBD1 (5 bases). TRBV23-1 is treated as an ORF (open reading frame) with a function not yet certain. The CDR3 runs 15 residues. Trimming removed 2 bases from V and 7 bases from J, with 12 bases in between. CDR3 in amino acids: CASSQPGLRNSPLHF. The CDR3 DNA follows: TGCGCCAGCAGTCAACCAGGGCTGAGGAATTCACCCCTCCACTTT.

V usage is TRBV5-6 and J usage is TRBJ1-1, with 10 bases aligning to TRBD1. J lost 6 bases, V lost 3 bases, and 11 bases had no gene match. The CDR3 sequence is 16 residues long. Germline CDR1 is SGHDT and CDR2 is YYEEEE. The DNA of the CDR3 is TGTGCCAGCAGCTCCTGGGGGGGACAGGGGCGCCCTGAAGCTTTCTTT. The encoded protein is CASSSWGGQGRPEAFF.

V is TRBV19 and J is TRBJ2-7; 9 positions agree with TRBD2. The ends lost 5 bases at V and 2 bases at J; junction bases unmatched: 10. Germline V gives CDR1 LNHDA, CDR2 SQIVND (reference sequence). The CDR3 sequence is 16 residues long. The DNA for the CDR3 is TGTGCCAGTAGTGTCCCCGGGACTAGCAGAACCTACGAGCAGTACTTC. This codes for CASSVPGTSRTYEQYF.

This clone occurred once. V is TRBV9 and J is TRBJ2-1; possibly TRBD1 for D (7 bases). The V and J ends lost 3 bases and 8 bases respectively, with 21 bases between them. The CDR3 runs to 16 residues. Looked up from germline, CDR1 is SGDLS and CDR2 is YYNGEE. The CDR3 coding sequence is TGTGCCAGCAGCGAGGGGGGACAGTCGGGGGCCCATGAGCAGTTCTTC. Translated: CASSEGGQSGAHEQFF. Variable domain in full (rest from reference TRBV9 and TRBJ2-1): DSGVTQTPKHLITATGQRVTLRCSPRSGDLSVYWYQQSLDQGLQFLIQYYNGEERAKGNILERFSAQQFPDLHSELNLSSLELGDSALYFCASSEGGQSGAHEQFFGPGTRLTVL.

The chain recombines TRBV7-9 with TRBJ1-2; D is undetermined. In germline, CDR1 is SEHNR, CDR2 FQNEAQ (reference sequence). This CDR3 spans 13 amino acids. V shed 6 bases and J shed 6 bases, with 14 bases lying between them. The CDR3 sequence is CASRRPPMNGYTF. The CDR3 DNA sequence: TGTGCCAGCAGGCGTCCTCCTATGAATGGCTACACCTTC.

The chain carries TRBV27 and TRBJ1-5; tentatively, D is TRBD1 (6 bases). The germline V gene encodes CDR1 MNHEY and CDR2 SMNVEV (reference sequence). The CDR3 contains 16 residues. Trimming took off 2 bases at V and 4 bases at J, with 15 bases between the two ends. CDR3: CASSLTGQGPNQPQHF. CDR3 coding DNA: TGTGCCAGCAGTTTAACAGGGCAGGGGCCTAATCAGCCCCAGCATTTT.

The J gene is TRBJ1-2, the V gene TRBV27, with a weak D call TRBD1 (5 bases). V lost 3 bases and J lost 1, with 9 bases in between. CDR3 size: 14 residues. Germline CDR1 MNHEY, CDR2 SMNVEV (reference sequence). DNA for the CDR3: TGTGCCAGCAGTTTGGGGCCGAGTAACTATGGCTACACCTTC. The encoded protein is CASSLGPSNYGYTF.

Note on this clone: This specimen includes other DNA sequences encoding the same CDR3. The chain employs TRBV20-1 and TRBJ2-3; no firm D call. The V gene lost 5 bases and the J gene lost 5 bases, with 8 bases spanning the gap. Germline CDR1 reads DFQATT; CDR2 reads SNEGSKA (reference sequence). There are 11 residues in the CDR3. The CDR3 reads CSALSGDTQYF. The CDR3 nucleotides are TGCAGTGCTCTATCCGGAGATACGCAGTATTTT.

V gene TRBV25-1 combines with J gene TRBJ2-1, with TRBD2 as a possible D gene (5 bases). Germline V CDR1 and CDR2: MGHDK, SYGVNS. This CDR3 region has 15 residues. Trimming removed 0 bases from V and 4 bases from J, with 10 bases in between. CDR3: CASSEYRRRYNEQFF. The CDR3 DNA follows: TGTGCCAGCAGTGAATATAGGAGGCGGTACAATGAGCAGTTCTTC.

The chain has TRBV14 and TRBJ1-1; TRBD1 matches at 8 bases. V trimming: 4 bases; J trimming: 5 bases; junction bases outside the gene matches: 12. Germline CDR1 SGHDN, CDR2 FVKESK. The CDR3 is 16 residues long. The CDR3 DNA reads TGTGCCAGCAGCCTCAGGGGGCGCCGGGTAAATACTGAAGCTTTCTTT. Its translation: CASSLRGRRVNTEAFF.

The chain combines TRBV20-1 with TRBJ2-5, with 10 bases matching TRBD1. CDR1 and CDR2 from the germline V gene are DFQATT and SNEGSKA (reference sequence). Losses at the gene ends were 6 bases for V and 5 bases for J; bases not matched to a gene: 0. The CDR3 is 11 amino acids. The DNA for the CDR3 is TGCAGTGCGGGACAGGGGGAGACCCAGTACTTC. Protein sequence: CSAGQGETQYF.

This chain links TRBV7-2 with TRBJ1-3, with D perhaps TRBD1 (6 bases). This CDR3 is built from 16 residues. CDR1 and CDR2 from the germline V gene are SGHTA and FQGNSA. V was shortened by 3 bases and J by 7 bases, with 19 bases between the two germline ends. The CDR3: CASSLRERGIGNTIYF. CDR3 DNA sequence: TGTGCCAGCAGCTTGCGAGAGAGGGGGATAGGGAACACCATATATTTT.

The rearrangement joins TRBV4-1 to TRBJ1-5, with D possibly TRBD1 on 5 matching bases. The V gene lost 0 bases and the J gene lost 6 bases, with 15 bases spanning the gap. This CDR3 is 16 amino acids long. Germline V gene data show CDR1 as MGHRA and CDR2 as YSYEKL. CDR3 sequence (DNA): TGCGCCAGCAGCCAAGATTGGGGCAGAGTGAGTCAGCCCCAGCATTTT. It is translated as CASSQDWGRVSQPQHF.

The chain has TRBV19 and TRBJ2-3; no firm D call. V lost 1 base to trimming and J lost 1 base, with 9 bases between them. This CDR3 contains 15 residues. The V gene's germline CDR1 is LNHDA and CDR2 SQIVND (reference sequence). As DNA, the CDR3 is TGTGCCAGTAGTATAGGGAGATTGGGCACAGATACGCAGTATTTT. Residues: CASSIGRLGTDTQYF.

This clone has just a few counts. The chain links TRBV9 to TRBJ2-3; weak D call: TRBD1 (5 bases). Trimming stripped 3 bases from V and 2 bases from J, with 10 bases between. The CDR3 totals 14 residues. Per germline, CDR1 SGDLS and CDR2 YYNGEE. CDR3: CASSERQTTDTQYF. CDR3 nucleotides: TGTGCCAGCAGCGAGCGACAGACCACAGATACGCAGTATTTT.

The V call is TRBV7-2, the J call TRBJ2-7, with D tentatively TRBD2 (5 bases). The ends were cut back, 1 base at V and 0 bases at J, with 13 bases in the middle. Germline loops: CDR1 SGHTA, CDR2 FQGNSA. This CDR3 region has 16 residues. The CDR3 here is CASSLGTGILSYEQYF. The CDR3 region has the DNA TGTGCCAGCAGCTTAGGGACGGGGATCCTCTCCTACGAGCAGTACTTC.